These T cell receptor beta chains were read from a single sample in a study of T cells after yellow fever vaccination. Via MiXCR, TCRdb re-called the 5' RACE reads, giving one row per CDR3 protein. The sample records about 400,000 distinct CDR3 sequences, under 7.5% being singletons. Here the sequenced sample was PBMCs, taken 5 days after the yellow fever booster vaccination. Every receptor here comes from a man aged 25 to 40 who received the YFV17D yellow fever vaccine. CDR3s include the opening cysteine and the closing phenylalanine or tryptophan. A D gene is named only where the DNA matches it firmly. Only part of the rows carry a size: once, few, many, or a class if the clone is expanded.

TGTGCCAGCAGCACAAAGAGCGGTAACTCCTACAATGAGCAGTTCTTC	CASSTKSGNSYNEQFF	TRBJ2-1	TRBV3-1	-	-
TGCAGCGTGAGGACTAGCGGGAGATATCGGACAGATACGCAGTATTTT	CSVRTSGRYRTDTQYF	TRBJ2-3	TRBV29-1	TRBD2	many
TGTGCCAGCAGCTTGGGACGGGGGACCGTCGGGGAGCTGTTTTTT	CASSLGRGTVGELFF	TRBJ2-2	TRBV7-2	-	-
TGCAGTGCTAGGGGACTAGCGGGAGGCGCGTTAGAGGGGACCCAGTACTTC	CSARGLAGGALEGTQYF	TRBJ2-5	TRBV20-1	TRBD2	few
TGTGCCAGCAGCACAGGGACCGTGGAGACCCAGTACTTC	CASSTGTVETQYF	TRBJ2-5	TRBV5-4	-	few
TGCGCCAGCAGTGGAGGGACAGGAGGCTACACCTTC	CASSGGTGGYTF	TRBJ1-2	TRBV10-1	TRBD1	many
TGCGCCAGCAGCCCCTTAGCGATGATCTACAATGAGCAGTTCTTC	CASSPLAMIYNEQFF	TRBJ2-1	TRBV5-1	-	many
TGCGCCAGCAGCTTGGGACAGAGCATGAACACCGGGGAGCTGTTTTTT	CASSLGQSMNTGELFF	TRBJ2-2	TRBV5-1	-	-
TGCAGTGCTAGGGGAGGGTGGCGGGAGGGTGAGCAGTTCTTC	CSARGGWREGEQFF	TRBJ2-1	TRBV20-1	TRBD2	-
TGTGCCAGCAGCAAGACAGGGAATAGCAATCAGCCCCAGCATTTT	CASSKTGNSNQPQHF	TRBJ1-5	TRBV7-9	TRBD1	few
TGTGCCAGCAGTCAACAGGGGGCTGTTCAGCCCCAGCATTTT	CASSQQGAVQPQHF	TRBJ1-5	TRBV6-1	TRBD1	many
TGTGCCAGCAGCCCCCCGTGGGCGGAACAAGAGACCCAGTACTTC	CASSPPWAEQETQYF	TRBJ2-5	TRBV12-3/TRBV12-4	-	many
TGCAGCGTTGAAGGGGGGGCCGTCTACGAGCAGTACTTC	CSVEGGAVYEQYF	TRBJ2-7	TRBV29-1	-	few
TGTGCCAGCGGGGATAGCGGGAGGTACCCCACAGATACGCAGTATTTT	CASGDSGRYPTDTQYF	TRBJ2-3	TRBV6-1	TRBD2	few
TGTGCCAGCAGCCCCGACGGGGAACTAGCGCCCTACGAGCAGTACTTC	CASSPDGELAPYEQYF	TRBJ2-7	TRBV3-1	TRBD2	-
TGTGCCAGCAGCCCAGGGGCAGGTTCTGGAAACACCATATATTTT	CASSPGAGSGNTIYF	TRBJ1-3	TRBV3-1	-	many
TGCGCCAGCAGTCAGAACGAACAGATCTACGAGCAGTACTTC	CASSQNEQIYEQYF	TRBJ2-7	TRBV23-1	-	-
TGTGCCAGCATCACCTCCCAGACCGGGGAGCTGTTTTTT	CASITSQTGELFF	TRBJ2-2	TRBV12-3/TRBV12-4	-	few
TGTGCCAGCAGCCCAGCTGGGGGACTAGCGGGAGCCACCGGGGAGCTGTTTTTT	CASSPAGGLAGATGELFF	TRBJ2-2	TRBV7-8	TRBD2	-
TGTGCCAGCAGCTCGTTCTCGACTAGCGGGCGGTACAATGAGCAGTTCTTC	CASSSFSTSGRYNEQFF	TRBJ2-1	TRBV7-2	TRBD2	-
TGTGCCGGCTCGATAGGACCCGGGGACGGCTACACCTTC	CAGSIGPGDGYTF	TRBJ1-2	TRBV19	-	-
TGTGCCAGCAGCTTAGCGGGGGGACTAGCCACAGGGGTGACCCAGTACTTC	CASSLAGGLATGVTQYF	TRBJ2-5	TRBV7-2	TRBD2	-
TGCAGTGCTGGGGACAGGTGGACCGGGGAGCTGTTTTTT	CSAGDRWTGELFF	TRBJ2-2	TRBV20-1	TRBD1	-
TGTGCCAGCATGGAAACAGGGTGGCGGGAGACCCAGTACTTC	CASMETGWRETQYF	TRBJ2-5	TRBV25-1	-	few
TGTGCCAGCAGCTTAGACGAGGGACAGTGGAAGTACTTC	CASSLDEGQWKYF	TRBJ2-7	TRBV7-2	TRBD1	few
TGTGCCAGCAGCTTTTTTCCAGCGGGAGATACGCAGTATTTT	CASSFFPAGDTQYF	TRBJ2-3	TRBV7-2	-	many
TGTGCCAGCAGTTTCCCCTCATTTGTAGGGGAAGGTGGCTACACCTTC	CASSFPSFVGEGGYTF	TRBJ1-2	TRBV28	-	-
TGCAGTGCCCCTAGGGAGGAAGGTAGCGGGAGAGTCACCGGGGAGCTGTTTTTT	CSAPREEGSGRVTGELFF	TRBJ2-2	TRBV20-1	TRBD2	few
TGTGCCAGCAGTTACTCTTCGAGTTGGAGTTCTAACTATGGCTACACCTTC	CASSYSSSWSSNYGYTF	TRBJ1-2	TRBV6-5	-	many
TGCAGTGCTGAGGAAAGCAATCAGCCCCAGCATTTT	CSAEESNQPQHF	TRBJ1-5	TRBV20-1	-	few
TGTGCCAGCAGCACGACTAGCGGGAGTTGGAATGAGCAGTTCTTC	CASSTTSGSWNEQFF	TRBJ2-1	TRBV5-5	TRBD2	-
TGTGCCAGCACTTTGGTTACAGGTGCTGGAAACACCATATATTTT	CASTLVTGAGNTIYF	TRBJ1-3	TRBV6-5	-	few
TGTGCCAGTGGGAATAGCAATCAGCCCCAGCATTTT	CASGNSNQPQHF	TRBJ1-5	TRBV25-1	-	many
TGTGCCAGCAGCTTAGCTCACCTAGCGGGAGGGCACGAGCAGTACTTC	CASSLAHLAGGHEQYF	TRBJ2-7	TRBV7-8	TRBD2	few
TGTGCCAGCAGTTTAGATAATGGTGCGGAGACCCAGTACTTC	CASSLDNGAETQYF	TRBJ2-5	TRBV12-3/TRBV12-4	-	-
TGTGCCAGCAGCCCCGGGTTCGGCCCGGGCGGTGAAAAACTGTTTTTT	CASSPGFGPGGEKLFF	TRBJ1-4	TRBV27	-	-
TGTGCCAGCAGCCCCGGGGTAGCTGAGTATTTT	CASSPGVAEYF	TRBJ2-3	TRBV11-2	-	-
TGCAGTGCTAGAATCCCTAGCGGAAACACCGGGGAGCTGTTTTTT	CSARIPSGNTGELFF	TRBJ2-2	TRBV20-1	TRBD2	many
TGCAGTGCTTCTCCTCTCAGGAGCCAGGGGATCACTAGCACAGATACGCAGTATTTT	CSASPLRSQGITSTDTQYF	TRBJ2-3	TRBV20-1	-	few
TGTGCCAGCAGTTTAGGGACACTTGGCTACACCTTC	CASSLGTLGYTF	TRBJ1-2	TRBV12-3/TRBV12-4	-	few
TGTGCCAGCCTTACCCTTCCCGCTGAAGCTTTCTTT	CASLTLPAEAFF	TRBJ1-1	TRBV12-3/TRBV12-4	-	few
TGTGCCATCAGCTTCGAAAGACTAGCGCCGCAGTACTTC	CAISFERLAPQYF	TRBJ2-7	TRBV13	TRBD2	-
TGTGCCAGCAGCTTAGGTGCAGACACAGATACGCAGTATTTT	CASSLGADTDTQYF	TRBJ2-3	TRBV11-3	-	many
TGTGCCAGCAGCGGGGCGGGGGAGCAGTTCTTC	CASSGAGEQFF	TRBJ2-1	TRBV7-9	-	few
TGCAGTGCTACTCGCGGGGGGCGCGAGACCCAGTACTTC	CSATRGGRETQYF	TRBJ2-5	TRBV20-1	TRBD2	few
TGTGCCAGCAGCTTTTGGACCGGACATAATGAGCAGTTCTTC	CASSFWTGHNEQFF	TRBJ2-1	TRBV5-6	-	many
TGCAGTGCCAAACGAACCGGAGGTCCACGGCCCAATGAGCAGTTCTTC	CSAKRTGGPRPNEQFF	TRBJ2-1	TRBV20-1	-	few
TGCAGTGCTTCAGCGGGTGCGAACACCGGGGAGCTGTTTTTT	CSASAGANTGELFF	TRBJ2-2	TRBV20-1	-	many
TGTGCCAGCAGTTACTCTCACGGAAGGCCAAACTATGGCTACACCTTC	CASSYSHGRPNYGYTF	TRBJ1-2	TRBV6-5	-	few
TGCGCCAGCAGCTTGGGAACAGGGGATGAAGATACGCAGTATTTT	CASSLGTGDEDTQYF	TRBJ2-3	TRBV5-1	TRBD1	few